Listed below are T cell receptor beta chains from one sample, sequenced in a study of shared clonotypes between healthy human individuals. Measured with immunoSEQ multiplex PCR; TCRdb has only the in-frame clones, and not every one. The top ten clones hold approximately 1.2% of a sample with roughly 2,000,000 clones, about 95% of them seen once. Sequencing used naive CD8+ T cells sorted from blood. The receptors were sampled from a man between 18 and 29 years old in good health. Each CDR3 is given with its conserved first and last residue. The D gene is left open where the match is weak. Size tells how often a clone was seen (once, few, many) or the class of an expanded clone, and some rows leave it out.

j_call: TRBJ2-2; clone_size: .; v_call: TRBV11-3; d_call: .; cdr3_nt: TGTGCCAGCAGCTTAGATTCGGGGGATACCGGGGAGCTGTTTTTT; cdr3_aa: CASSLDSGDTGELFF
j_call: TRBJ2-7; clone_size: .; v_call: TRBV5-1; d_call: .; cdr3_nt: TGCGCCAGCAGCCTCTCCCCTACCTACGAGCAGTACTTC; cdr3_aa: CASSLSPTYEQYF
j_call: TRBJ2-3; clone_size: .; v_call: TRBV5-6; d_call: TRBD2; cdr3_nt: TGTGCCAGCAGCGCAGGACTAGCGATAGATACGCAGTATTTT; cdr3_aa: CASSAGLAIDTQYF
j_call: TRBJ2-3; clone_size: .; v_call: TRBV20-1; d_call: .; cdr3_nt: TGCAGTGCTAGCGGGGCAGATACGCAGTATTTT; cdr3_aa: CSASGADTQYF
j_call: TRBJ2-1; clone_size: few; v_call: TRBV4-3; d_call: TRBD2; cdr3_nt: TGCGCCAGCAGCCAAGGACTAGCGGGAGCCTATGAGCAGTTCTTC; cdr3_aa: CASSQGLAGAYEQFF
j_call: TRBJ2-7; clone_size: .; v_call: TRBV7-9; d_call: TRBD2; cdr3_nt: TGTGCCAGCAGCACCAGCGGGGGTCGACCCTACGAGCAGTACTTC; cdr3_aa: CASSTSGGRPYEQYF
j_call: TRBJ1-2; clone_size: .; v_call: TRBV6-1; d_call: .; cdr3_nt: TGTGCCAGCCGGGGCAGCGACTATGGCTACACCTTC; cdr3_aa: CASRGSDYGYTF
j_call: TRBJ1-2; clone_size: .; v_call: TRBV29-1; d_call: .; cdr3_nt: TGCAGCGTTGATCCGTGGACAGATGATGGCTACACCTTC; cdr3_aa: CSVDPWTDDGYTF
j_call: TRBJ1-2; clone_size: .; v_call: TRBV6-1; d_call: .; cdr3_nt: TGTGCCAGCAGTGAATGGGGCAGGACTAACTATGGCTACACCTTC; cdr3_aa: CASSEWGRTNYGYTF
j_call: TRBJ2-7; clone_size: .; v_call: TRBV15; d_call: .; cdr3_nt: TGTGCCACCAGCAGCCGCCAAGACGAGCAGTACTTC; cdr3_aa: CATSSRQDEQYF
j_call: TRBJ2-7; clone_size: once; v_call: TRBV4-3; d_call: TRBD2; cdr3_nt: TGCGCCAGCAGCCAAGCGCGGGGGGGGTTCCACGAGCAGTACTTC; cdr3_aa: CASSQARGGFHEQYF
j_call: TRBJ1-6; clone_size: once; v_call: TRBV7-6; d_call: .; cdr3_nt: TGTGCCAGCAGCTCCCGGGAGGGTGGGTCACCCCTCCACTTT; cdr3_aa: CASSSREGGSPLHF
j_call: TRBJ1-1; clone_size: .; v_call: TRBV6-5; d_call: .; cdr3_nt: TGTGCCTCCGCGTCGGCCGATCGAATGAACACTGAAGCTTTCTTT; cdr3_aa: CASASADRMNTEAFF
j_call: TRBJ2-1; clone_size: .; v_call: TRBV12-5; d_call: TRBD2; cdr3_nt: TGTGCTACAGTCGCGGGCGGGAGTCAGGTGAATGAGCAGTTCTTC; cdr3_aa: CATVAGGSQVNEQFF
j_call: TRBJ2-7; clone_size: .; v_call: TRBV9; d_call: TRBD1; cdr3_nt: TGTGCCAGCAGCCCTCCTCCGGGACAGAGCTCCTACGAGCAGTACTTC; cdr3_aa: CASSPPPGQSSYEQYF
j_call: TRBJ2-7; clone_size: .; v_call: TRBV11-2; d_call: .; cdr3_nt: TGTGCCAGCAGCTTACAGGGGCCCTCCTACGAGCAGTACTTC; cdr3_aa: CASSLQGPSYEQYF